Each of the 24 T cell receptor beta chains below was sequenced from the same sample in a study of T cell responses to AZD1222 COVID-19 vaccine. Sequencing used immunoSEQ multiplex PCR; TCRdb keeps in-frame clones, though not all of them. The data hold some 84,000 clones, with 75% to 90% observed a single time. Source: peripheral blood, taken on day 0 of AZD1222 vaccination. The receptors stem from an adult in good health.

The rearrangement joins TRBV7-2 to TRBJ1-6, with D possibly matching TRBD1 (6 bases). This CDR3 is 15 amino acids long. V shed 4 bases and J shed 7 bases, with 14 bases lying between them. From germline, CDR1 is SGHTA and CDR2 FQGNSA. The DNA for the CDR3 is TGTGCCAGCAGCTCCCAACAGGGTTTGAATTCACCCCTCCACTTT. It translates to CASSSQQGLNSPLHF.

The chain links TRBV6-5 to TRBJ1-3, with TRBD1 matching 8 bases. From germline, CDR1 is MNHEY and CDR2 SVGAGI. The trim removed 6 bases at V and 3 bases at J, leaving 7 bases unmatched. The CDR3 totals 15 residues. CDR3 DNA sequence: TGTGCCAGCAGCCCAGGGGGCAAATTTGGAAACACCATATATTTT. This translates into CASSPGGKFGNTIYF.

This chain connects TRBV3-1 (or the pseudogene TRBV3-2) to TRBJ2-3; D is unclear. The CDR3 totals 16 residues. CDR1 is LGHDT and CDR2 is YNNKEL in the germline V gene (reference sequence). Trimming took 4 bases from V and 4 from J, leaving 18 bases between them. CDR3 sequence (DNA): TGTGCCAGCAGCCCACGGGCTACCGGATCCCCAGATACGCAGTATTTT. Its translation: CASSPRATGSPDTQYF.

V and J are TRBV27 and TRBJ2-2, with 10 nucleotides matching TRBD2. The CDR3 has 17 residues. V lost 4 bases and J lost 5; bases outside the gene matches: 10. The germline V gene encodes CDR1 MNHEY and CDR2 SMNVEV (reference sequence). In DNA, the CDR3 is TGTGCCAGCAGTTACCAACCTAGCGGGAGTCTTACCGGGGAGCTGTTTTTT. It codes for CASSYQPSGSLTGELFF.

The J gene is TRBJ1-2, the V gene TRBV19, with a weak D call TRBD1 (6 bases). Germline CDR1 LNHDA, CDR2 SQIVND (reference sequence). The CDR3 loop spans 14 amino acids. Trimming removed 5 bases from V and 5 bases from J, with 15 bases in between. CDR3 DNA sequence: TGTGCCAGTAGTCTCTACAAGGGGGGGTATGGCTACACCTTC. Encoded protein: CASSLYKGGYGYTF.

The chain couples TRBV6-2 or TRBV6-3 to TRBJ1-2; D unresolved. Per the germline V gene, CDR1 is MNHEY and CDR2 is SVGEGT. The V end lost 2 bases, the J end lost 2 bases, and 6 bases lay between the germline ends. The CDR3 has 13 residues. The CDR3 DNA is TGTGCCAGCAGTTACGCCCCGAACTATGGCTACACCTTC. It yields the protein CASSYAPNYGYTF.

The chain is built from TRBV24-1 and TRBJ1-4, with D perhaps TRBD1 (5 bases). V lost 4 bases and J lost 0, with 14 bases in between. This CDR3 region has 17 residues. Germline V gene sequence: CDR1 KGHDR, CDR2 SFDVKD. The CDR3 nucleotides read TGTGCCACCAGTGACCCCCGGGACCGTACAACTAATGAAAAACTGTTTTTT. It translates to CATSDPRDRTTNEKLFF.

This clone was counted only a few times. The rearrangement links TRBV6-2 or TRBV6-3 to TRBJ2-7; 8 nucleotides line up with TRBD2. The V gene's germline CDR1 is MNHEY and CDR2 SVGEGT. Losses at the gene ends were 5 bases for V and 7 bases for J; bases not matched to a gene: 13. The CDR3 sequence is 15 residues long. The CDR3 sequence is CASSDPGLGSPEQYF. Written as DNA, the CDR3 is TGTGCCAGCAGTGACCCGGGACTAGGTTCGCCTGAGCAGTACTTC.

The chain links TRBV6-1 to TRBJ1-2, with D unclear. Germline values: CDR1 MNHNS, CDR2 SASEGT. V was pared by 1 base and J by 4 bases, with 13 bases between. The CDR3 covers 15 residues. The CDR3 DNA is TGTGCCAGCAGTGAAGGCCCGTCTCCTGTCTATGGCTACACCTTC. It translates to CASSEGPSPVYGYTF.

The gene calls are TRBV4-2 and TRBJ1-3, with 10 bases matching TRBD1. The CDR3 has 15 residues. CDR1 LGHNA and CDR2 YNFKEQ come from the germline V gene. V was clipped by 4 bases and J by 2 bases; unmatched bases: 2. In nucleotides, the CDR3 is TGTGCCAGCAGCCGGGGACAGGGGACTGGAAACACCATATATTTT. Protein: CASSRGQGTGNTIYF.

V usage is TRBV2 and J usage is TRBJ2-1; D remains ambiguous. The V gene lost 4 bases and the J gene lost 3 bases, with 7 bases spanning the gap. Germline lookup yields CDR1 SNHLY and CDR2 FYNNEI. The CDR3 totals 13 residues. The CDR3 loop reads CASSAGRYNEQFF. CDR3 DNA sequence: TGTGCCAGCAGTGCAGGACGCTACAATGAGCAGTTCTTC.

The J gene is TRBJ2-3, the V gene TRBV6-5, with 7 bases matching TRBD1. Germline values: CDR1 MNHEY, CDR2 SVGAGI. This CDR3 region has 15 residues. The ends lost 2 bases at V and 0 bases at J; junction bases unmatched: 2. CDR3 region: CASSYDRVSTDTQYF. Written as DNA, the CDR3 is TGTGCCAGCAGTTACGACAGGGTTAGCACAGATACGCAGTATTTT.

This chain links TRBV27 with TRBJ1-6; D not resolved. Germline V gene lookup returns CDR1 MNHEY and CDR2 SMNVEV (reference sequence). The CDR3 runs 13 residues. The ends were cut back, 4 bases at V and 5 bases at J, with 6 bases in the middle. CDR3 nucleotide sequence: TGTGCCAGCAGTTGGGTCAATAATTCACCCCTCCACTTT. It is translated as CASSWVNNSPLHF.

The chain links TRBV21-1 to TRBJ1-5. TRBV21-1 constitutes a pseudogene. The CDR3 is 14 amino acids. The chain's CDR3 is CASSKVRPIRPQHF. Here the CDR3 DNA reads TGTGCCAGCAGCAAAGTACGGCCGATCCGGCCCCAGCATTTT.

In this sample, this clone turned up a few times. The chain links TRBV3-1 (or the pseudogene TRBV3-2) to TRBJ1-3; D may be TRBD1 (5 bases). The length of the CDR3 is 14 residues. V lost 7 bases and J lost 2, with 12 bases in between. Germline V lookup: CDR1 LGHDT, CDR2 YNNKEL (reference sequence). The CDR3 sequence is CASTFMGAGNTIYF. The CDR3 nucleotides read TGTGCCAGCACCTTCATGGGGGCTGGAAACACCATATATTTT.

This chain joins TRBV7-2 and TRBJ1-4; TRBD1 might be the D (6 bases). This CDR3 contains 15 residues. Deletions cut 1 base from V and 8 bases from J, with 14 bases between. Germline V lookup: CDR1 SGHTA, CDR2 FQGNSA. The CDR3 here is CASSLDTGAGEKLFF. In DNA form, the CDR3 reads TGTGCCAGCAGCTTAGATACGGGGGCAGGGGAAAAACTGTTTTTT.

The rearrangement uses TRBV11-2 and TRBJ1-6, with a possible D match to TRBD1 (5 bases). Trimming shortened V by 2 bases and J by 5 bases, and 16 bases separated the two germline ends. This CDR3 contains 17 residues. Germline V gene lookup returns CDR1 SGHAT and CDR2 FQNNGV. CDR3: CASSLLVLGANNSPLHF. DNA for the CDR3: TGTGCCAGCAGCTTACTAGTTCTCGGGGCCAATAATTCACCCCTCCACTTT.

The genes are TRBV4-1 and TRBJ1-1, with unresolved D. The CDR3 extends over 16 amino acids. From germline, CDR1 is MGHRA and CDR2 YSYEKL. Trimming left V 4 bases short and J 0 bases short, with 15 bases between. The CDR3 region is CASSRKVGSMNTEAFF. The CDR3 bases are TGCGCCAGCAGCCGGAAAGTCGGATCCATGAACACTGAAGCTTTCTTT.

The chain has TRBV9 and TRBJ2-3, with 13 positions matching TRBD2. Trimming took 4 bases from V and 4 from J; bases not matched to a gene: 6. Per germline, CDR1 SGDLS and CDR2 YYNGEE. The CDR3 is made up of 16 amino acids. CDR3 loop: CASSFRLAGGPDTQYF. CDR3 in DNA: TGTGCCAGCAGCTTTCGACTAGCGGGAGGACCAGATACGCAGTATTTT.

The chain combines TRBV27 with TRBJ1-5; 8 bases are a match to TRBD1. J was trimmed by 0 bases and V by 8 bases; bases with no gene match: 3. The CDR3 consists of 14 residues. Germline lookup yields CDR1 MNHEY and CDR2 SMNVEV (reference sequence). The CDR3 sequence is CASGDRYSNQPQHF. In DNA form, the CDR3 reads TGTGCCAGCGGGGACAGGTATAGCAATCAGCCCCAGCATTTT.

V usage is TRBV2 and J usage is TRBJ2-1; 7 bases line up with TRBD1. This CDR3 contains 13 residues. The ends lost 6 bases at V and 3 bases at J; junction bases unmatched: 2. In germline, CDR1 is SNHLY, CDR2 FYNNEI. DNA of the CDR3: TGTGCCAGCAGAGGGGACAGCTACAATGAGCAGTTCTTC. Encoded protein: CASRGDSYNEQFF. Together with reference TRBV2 and TRBJ2-1, the CDR3 gives the full variable domain: EPEVTQTPSHQVTQMGQEVILRCVPISNHLYFYWYRQILGQKVEFLVSFYNNEISEKSEIFDDQFSVERPDGSNFTLKIRSTKLEDSAMYFCASRGDSYNEQFFGPGTRLTVL.

This chain uses TRBV11-2 with TRBJ1-1, with D possibly TRBD1 on 5 matching bases. The CDR3 is 14 amino acids. V lost 1 base to trimming and J lost 4 bases, with 10 bases between them. Germline loops: CDR1 SGHAT, CDR2 FQNNGV. The CDR3 reads CASSLATGSTEAFF. The CDR3 bases are TGTGCCAGCAGCTTAGCTACAGGTTCCACTGAAGCTTTCTTT. The complete variable domain, with remaining parts taken from reference TRBV11-2 and TRBJ1-1, reads EAGVAQSPRYKIIEKRQSVAFWCNPISGHATLYWYQQILGQGPKLLIQFQNNGVVDDSQLPKDRFSAERLKGVDSTLKIQPAKLEDSAVYLCASSLATGSTEAFFGQGTRLTVV.

This clone has just a few counts. This chain joins TRBV3-1 (or the pseudogene TRBV3-2) and TRBJ1-5, with D maybe TRBD1 (5 bases). The CDR3 consists of 14 residues. V was shortened by 2 bases and J by 2 bases, with 7 bases between the two germline ends. Germline V CDR1 and CDR2: LGHDT, YNNKEL (reference sequence). CDR3 region: CASSQQGGNQPQHF. DNA for the CDR3: TGTGCCAGCAGCCAACAGGGAGGCAATCAGCCCCAGCATTTT.

CDR3 loop: CASSPREQWYEQYF. The DNA for the CDR3 is TGTGCCAGCAGCCCCCGGGAACAGTGGTACGAGCAGTACTTC. This rearrangement joins TRBV7-9 to TRBJ2-7; the D gene is possibly TRBD2 (5 bases). This CDR3 contains 14 residues. Per the germline V gene, CDR1 is SEHNR and CDR2 is FQNEAQ (reference sequence). V was trimmed by 5 bases and J by 4 bases, leaving 15 bases between them.